Described below is a single T cell receptor (beta chain) sequence and its context. The antigen remains unidentified. The data were produced by immunoSEQ multiplex PCR, yet TCRdb's version contains in-frame clones alone and is incomplete. The sample includes roughly 100,000 clones, 80% to 95% seen only once; the top ten take about 1.1%. The sample originates from a study of siplizumab effects on memory and regulatory T cells. Study results and limitations: Both greater diversity than memory cells and a major contribution to the alloresponse seemed to characterize naive T cells. Siplizumab significantly reduced alloreactive sequences traceable to unstimulated CD4+ memory cells. Mean Treg-derived proportions of mappable alloreactive CD4+ clones were less than 75% for siplizumab and less than 35% for controls. The authors mapped only a minor fraction of alloreactive clones to unstimulated subsets.

Trimming took 5 bases from V and 9 from J; bases not matched to a gene: 3. CDR1 SGHTA and CDR2 FQGNSA come from the germline V gene. CDR3 length: 12 amino acids. The V gene is TRBV7-2, the J gene TRBJ1-1; 10 positions agree with TRBD1. Material for sequencing was CD4+ T cells sorted from blood. The sequence was collected from a human donor in good health. The CDR3 reads CASSGDRGKAFF. The CDR3 DNA reads TGTGCCAGCAGCGGGGACAGGGGCAAAGCTTTCTTT.